This TCR beta chain was recorded in a study of blood T cell repertoires in COVID-19. Study context: The study drew acute and convalescent COVID-19 samples from the United States, Italy and Spain.

Assay: immunoSEQ multiplex PCR; the TCRdb copy retains only in-frame clones and omits some. This table holds 160,000 or so clones, 70% to 90% found once. CDR1 LNHDA and CDR2 SQIVND come from the germline V gene (reference sequence). V was trimmed by 5 bases and J by 6 bases, leaving 16 bases between them. The length of the CDR3 is 14 residues. The sample consisted of peripheral blood. The chain carries TRBV19 and TRBJ1-2; D unresolved. The sequence derives from a man aged 55 to 70 with acute or convalescent COVID-19. The CDR3 DNA is TGTGCCAGTAGTGCCCCGGTCCAAGTAAATGGCTACACCTTC. Translation: CASSAPVQVNGYTF.